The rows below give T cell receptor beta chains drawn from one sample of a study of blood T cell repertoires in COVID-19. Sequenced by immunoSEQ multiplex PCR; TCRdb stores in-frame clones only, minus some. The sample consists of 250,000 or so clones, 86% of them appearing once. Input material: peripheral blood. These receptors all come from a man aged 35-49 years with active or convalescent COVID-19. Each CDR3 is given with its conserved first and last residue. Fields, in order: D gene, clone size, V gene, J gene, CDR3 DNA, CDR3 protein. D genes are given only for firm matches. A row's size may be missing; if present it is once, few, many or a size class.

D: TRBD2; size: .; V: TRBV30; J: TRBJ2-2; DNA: TGTGCCTGGAGTGCGGGACTAGCGGGGGGTTCCACCGGGGAGCTGTTTTTT; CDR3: CAWSAGLAGGSTGELFF
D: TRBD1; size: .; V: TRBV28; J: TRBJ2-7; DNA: TGTGCCAGCAGCTCGAGGACAGGCGAGCAGTACTTC; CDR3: CASSSRTGEQYF
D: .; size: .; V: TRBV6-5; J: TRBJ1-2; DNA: TGTGCCAGCAGTTACGGGAGTGCAGTCTACACCTTC; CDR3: CASSYGSAVYTF
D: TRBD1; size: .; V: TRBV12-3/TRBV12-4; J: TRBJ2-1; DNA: TGTGCCAGCAGTCGCGACAGGGAGAGTGAGCAGTTCTTC; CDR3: CASSRDRESEQFF
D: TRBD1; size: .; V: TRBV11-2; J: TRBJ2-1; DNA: TGTGCCAGCAGCCCCAGGGACAGGGTGAGCAATGAGCAGTTCTTC; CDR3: CASSPRDRVSNEQFF
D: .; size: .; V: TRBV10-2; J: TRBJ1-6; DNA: TGCGCCAGCAGTGAGGGCAGAAATAATTCACCCCTCCACTTT; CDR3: CASSEGRNNSPLHF
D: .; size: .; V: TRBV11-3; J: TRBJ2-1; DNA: TGTGCCAGCAGCCCCCCGTTAGAAGTCAATGAGCAGTTCTTC; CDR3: CASSPPLEVNEQFF
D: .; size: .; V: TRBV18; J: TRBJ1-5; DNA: TGTGCCAGCTCTCCTGGTTTTGATCTTGGGCAATTTCAGCCCCAGCATTTT; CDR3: CASSPGFDLGQFQPQHF
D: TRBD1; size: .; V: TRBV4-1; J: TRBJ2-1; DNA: TGCGCCAGCAGCCAAGATTGGGGACAGGGGTCCCTAAGCTCCTACAATGAGCAGTTCTTC; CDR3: CASSQDWGQGSLSSYNEQFF
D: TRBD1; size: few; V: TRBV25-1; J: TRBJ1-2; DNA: TGTGCCAGCAGCATAGGACAGGGGGCTTTCGGCTACACCTTC; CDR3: CASSIGQGAFGYTF
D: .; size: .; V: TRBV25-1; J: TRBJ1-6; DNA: TGTGCCAGCAGTGAATTAGGGGGGGCCACCTATAATTCACCCCTCCACTTT; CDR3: CASSELGGATYNSPLHF
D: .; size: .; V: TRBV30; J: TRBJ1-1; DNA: TGTGCCTGGACCGACAGTCAGAACACTGAAGCTTTCTTT; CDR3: CAWTDSQNTEAFF
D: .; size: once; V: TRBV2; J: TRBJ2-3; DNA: TGTGCCAGCAGTGAGTTTAGCGGAGGCACAGATACGCAGTATTTT; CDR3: CASSEFSGGTDTQYF
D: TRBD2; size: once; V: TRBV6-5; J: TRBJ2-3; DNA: TGTGCCAGCAGTCTTAGCGGGGCCCGCACAGATACGCAGTATTTT; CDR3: CASSLSGARTDTQYF
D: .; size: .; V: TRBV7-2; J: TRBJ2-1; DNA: TGTGCCAGCAGCTTGGGGGCTGTGAGCTCCTACAATGAGCAGTTCTTC; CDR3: CASSLGAVSSYNEQFF
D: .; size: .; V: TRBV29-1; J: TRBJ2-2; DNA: TGCAGCGTTCAAGAGCAGGGGAACACCGGGGAGCTGTTTTTT; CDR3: CSVQEQGNTGELFF
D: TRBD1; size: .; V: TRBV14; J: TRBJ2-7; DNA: TGTGCCAGCAGCCGAGTGGACAGGGTGAACGAGCAGTACTTC; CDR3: CASSRVDRVNEQYF
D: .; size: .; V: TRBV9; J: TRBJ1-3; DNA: TGTGCCAGCAGCGCCCAGATTGGAAACACCATATATTTT; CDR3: CASSAQIGNTIYF
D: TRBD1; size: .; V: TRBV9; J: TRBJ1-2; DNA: TGTGCCAGCAGCGTAGGGACAGGGGGCGGCTACACCTTC; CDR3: CASSVGTGGGYTF
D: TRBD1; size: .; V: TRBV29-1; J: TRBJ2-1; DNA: TGCAGCGTTGAGCGGGACAGGGTCAAGAATGAGCAGTTCTTC; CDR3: CSVERDRVKNEQFF
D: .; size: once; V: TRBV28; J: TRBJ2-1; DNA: TGTGCCAGCAGTTCCCCCCGAGGAGGGGGGGCCGATGAGCAGTTCTTC; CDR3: CASSSPRGGGADEQFF
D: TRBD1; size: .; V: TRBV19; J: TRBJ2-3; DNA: TGTGCCAGTAGCCCGGGACAGGGGAGGGATACGCAGTATTTT; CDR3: CASSPGQGRDTQYF
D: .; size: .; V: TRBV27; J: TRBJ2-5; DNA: TGTGCCAGCAGTTTACGACTAACGGCGGATCGGTTAGAGACCCAGTACTTC; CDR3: CASSLRLTADRLETQYF
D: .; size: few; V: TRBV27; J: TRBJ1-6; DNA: TGTGCCAGCAGACAGGGTTATAATTCACCCCTCCACTTT; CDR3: CASRQGYNSPLHF
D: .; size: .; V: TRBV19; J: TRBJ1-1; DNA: TGTGCCAGTATCCTAGGGGCCGGAGAGAACACTGAAGCTTTCTTT; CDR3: CASILGAGENTEAFF
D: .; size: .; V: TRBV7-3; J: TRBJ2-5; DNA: TGTGCCAGCAGCTTAAGACGGGGAGAGACCCAGTACTTC; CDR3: CASSLRRGETQYF
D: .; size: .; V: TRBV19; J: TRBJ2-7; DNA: TGTGCCAGTAGTTCCTTAGGGGGGGGCGAGCAGTACTTC; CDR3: CASSSLGGGEQYF
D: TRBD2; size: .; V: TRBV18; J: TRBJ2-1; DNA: TGTGCCAGCTCACCACCGGTGGCGGGAGTCAATGAGCAGTTCTTC; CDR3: CASSPPVAGVNEQFF
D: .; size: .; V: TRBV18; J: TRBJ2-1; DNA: TGTGCCAGCTCCCTTAAGGAGAGCAATGAGCAGTTCTTC; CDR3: CASSLKESNEQFF
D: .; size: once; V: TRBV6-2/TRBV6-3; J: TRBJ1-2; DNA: TGTGCCAGCAGTTGGAGGGCAGGGTCCGGCTACACCTTC; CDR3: CASSWRAGSGYTF
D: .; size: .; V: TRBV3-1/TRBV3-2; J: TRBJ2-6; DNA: TGTGCCAGCAGCCCTCAGGGGCCTGGGGCCAACGTCCTGACTTTC; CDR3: CASSPQGPGANVLTF
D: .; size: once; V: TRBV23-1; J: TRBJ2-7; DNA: TGCGCCAGCAGCCCTACGGGGAGGGACATCTACGAGCAGTACTTC; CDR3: CASSPTGRDIYEQYF
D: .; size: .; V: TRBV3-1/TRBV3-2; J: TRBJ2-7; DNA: TGTGCCAGCAGCCAAGATCCCCTCGAGCAGTACTTC; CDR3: CASSQDPLEQYF
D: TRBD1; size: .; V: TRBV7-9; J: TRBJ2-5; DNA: TGTGCCAGCAGACATAGACAGGGGCTACAAGAGACCCAGTACTTC; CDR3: CASRHRQGLQETQYF
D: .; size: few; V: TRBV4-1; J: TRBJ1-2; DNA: TGCGCCAGCAGCCAAGATGAGGTCTATGGCTACACCTTC; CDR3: CASSQDEVYGYTF
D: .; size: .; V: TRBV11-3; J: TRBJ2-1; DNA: TGTGCCAGCAGCGTAGATAGCAATGAGCAGTTCTTC; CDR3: CASSVDSNEQFF
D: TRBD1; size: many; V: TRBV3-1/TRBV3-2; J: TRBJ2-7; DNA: TGTGCCAGCAGCCAGATCAGGGGGAGCTCCTACGAGCAGTACTTC; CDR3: CASSQIRGSSYEQYF
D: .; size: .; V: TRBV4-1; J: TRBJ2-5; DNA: TGCGCCAGCAGCCAAGCTGGGGGCCGGGAGACCCAGTACTTC; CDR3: CASSQAGGRETQYF
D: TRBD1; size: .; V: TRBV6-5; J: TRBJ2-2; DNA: TGTGCCAGCAGTCAGGGGGCCTTTGTGACCGGGGAGCTGTTTTTT; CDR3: CASSQGAFVTGELFF
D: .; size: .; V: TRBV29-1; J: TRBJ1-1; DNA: TGCAGCGTTGGAGGGGGAGGGGTACAGACTGAAGCTTTCTTT; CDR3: CSVGGGGVQTEAFF
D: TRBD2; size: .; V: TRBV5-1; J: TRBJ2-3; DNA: TGCGCCAGCAGCATAGGACTAGCGGGGAGCACAGATACGCAGTATTTT; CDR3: CASSIGLAGSTDTQYF
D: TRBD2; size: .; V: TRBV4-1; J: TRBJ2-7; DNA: TGCGCCAGCAGCCAACCGGGACTAGAGTGGGTGGGACAGTACTTC; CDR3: CASSQPGLEWVGQYF
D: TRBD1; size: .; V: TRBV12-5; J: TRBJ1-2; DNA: TGTGCTAGTGGTTTTCTGAGACAGGGAGGCGGCTACACCTTC; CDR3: CASGFLRQGGGYTF
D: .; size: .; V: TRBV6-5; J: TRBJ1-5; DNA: TGTGCCAGCAGTTACTCGACGGGGGGTAATCAGCCCCAGCATTTT; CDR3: CASSYSTGGNQPQHF
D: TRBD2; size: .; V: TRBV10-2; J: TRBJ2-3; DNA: TGCGCCAGCAGTATACTAGCGGGGAGCACAGATACGCAGTATTTT; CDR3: CASSILAGSTDTQYF
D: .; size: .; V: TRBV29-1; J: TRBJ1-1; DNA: TGCAGCGTTGGGCAACCGAACACTGAAGCTTTCTTT; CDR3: CSVGQPNTEAFF
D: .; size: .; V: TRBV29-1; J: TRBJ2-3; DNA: TGCAGCGTTGTTCCGGAGCTCACAGATACGCAGTATTTT; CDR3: CSVVPELTDTQYF
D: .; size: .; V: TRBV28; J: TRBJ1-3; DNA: TGTGCCAGCAGTGCCGCGACAGGCTCTGGAAACACCATATATTTT; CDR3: CASSAATGSGNTIYF
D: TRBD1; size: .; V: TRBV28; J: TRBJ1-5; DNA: TGTGCCAGCAGTTTGAGGACAGGGGTGGTCAATCAGCCCCAGCATTTT; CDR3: CASSLRTGVVNQPQHF
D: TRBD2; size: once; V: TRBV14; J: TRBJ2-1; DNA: TGTGCCAGCAGCCCCAGACTAGCGGGAGATCCGTTCTTC; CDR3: CASSPRLAGDPFF
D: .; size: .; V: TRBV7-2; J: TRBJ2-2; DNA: TGTGCCAGCAGACTTGGACATTCTAGCGGGGAGCTGTTTTTT; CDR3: CASRLGHSSGELFF
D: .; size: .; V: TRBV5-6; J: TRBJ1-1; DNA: TGTGCCAGCAGCTTCACAAACACTGAAGCTTTCTTT; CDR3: CASSFTNTEAFF
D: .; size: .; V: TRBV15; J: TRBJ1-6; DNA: TGTGCCACCAGCAGAGGCAGGGATGTCTCACCCCTCCACTTT; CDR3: CATSRGRDVSPLHF
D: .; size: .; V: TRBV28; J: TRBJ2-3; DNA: TGTGCCAGCACCGGAGGAACAGATACGCAGTATTTT; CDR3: CASTGGTDTQYF
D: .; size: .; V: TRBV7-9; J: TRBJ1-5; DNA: TGTGCCAGCACCCAAAACAATCAGCCCCAGCATTTT; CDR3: CASTQNNQPQHF